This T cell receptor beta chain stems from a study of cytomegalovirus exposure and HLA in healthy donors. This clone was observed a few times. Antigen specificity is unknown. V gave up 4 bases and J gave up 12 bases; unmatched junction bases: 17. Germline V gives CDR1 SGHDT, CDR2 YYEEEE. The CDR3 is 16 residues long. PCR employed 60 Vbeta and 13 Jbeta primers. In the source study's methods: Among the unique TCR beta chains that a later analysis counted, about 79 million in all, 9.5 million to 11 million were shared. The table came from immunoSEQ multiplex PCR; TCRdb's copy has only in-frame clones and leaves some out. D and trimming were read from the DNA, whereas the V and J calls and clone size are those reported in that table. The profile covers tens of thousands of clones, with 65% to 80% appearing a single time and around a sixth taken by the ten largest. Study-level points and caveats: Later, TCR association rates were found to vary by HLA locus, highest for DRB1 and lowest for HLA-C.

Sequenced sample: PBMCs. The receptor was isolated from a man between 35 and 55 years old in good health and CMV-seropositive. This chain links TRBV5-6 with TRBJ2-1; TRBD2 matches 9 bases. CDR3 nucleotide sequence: TGTGCCAGCAGCCCTGAGGGTAGCGGGAGCGTTTTTGGGCAGTTCTTC. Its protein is CASSPEGSGSVFGQFF.